The 31 T cell receptor beta chains listed next were all sequenced from one sample in a study of cytotoxic CD8 clonotypes in ibrutinib-treated CLL. Produced via immunoSEQ multiplex PCR; TCRdb's table is partial and in-frame only. Counted here are about 130,000 clones, 76% occurring once; the ten biggest clones make up just over 5%. Sequenced here: PBMCs, sampled after 24 months of ibrutinib treatment. The source is a human donor with chronic lymphocytic leukemia.

The sample holds one count of this clone. This chain joins TRBV6-5 and TRBJ2-3; TRBD1 matches 7 bases. The germline gives CDR1 MNHEY, CDR2 SVGAGI. The CDR3 runs to 14 residues. Trimming took 6 bases from V and 6 from J; bases not matched to a gene: 9. CDR3 DNA: TGTGCCAGCAGCCCCGACAGGGACCGGGATACGCAGTATTTT. Encoded protein: CASSPDRDRDTQYF.

J is TRBJ1-2 and V is TRBV27; D is ambiguous. Germline V CDR1 and CDR2: MNHEY, SMNVEV (reference sequence). The CDR3 runs to 14 residues. Trimming pared 8 bases from V and 8 bases from J, leaving 21 bases between. The CDR3, as DNA: TGTGCCAGCCCCCCGGGCGGGATCGGTCGCGGCTACACCTTC. The encoded protein is CASPPGGIGRGYTF.

A single count supports this clone. This rearrangement joins TRBV19 to TRBJ1-1, with D unclear. V lost 3 bases to trimming and J lost 4 bases, with 15 bases between them. The CDR3 is 15 amino acids. CDR1 and CDR2 (germline): LNHDA, SQIVND (reference sequence). CDR3 DNA: TGTGCCAGTAGTATCGGGATCCTGGAGGGCACTGAAGCTTTCTTT. Protein product: CASSIGILEGTEAFF.

V is TRBV29-1 and J is TRBJ1-1; D not certain. This CDR3 is built from 15 residues. Trimming removed 3 bases at V and 0 bases at J, with 14 bases between. Germline values: CDR1 SQVTM, CDR2 ANQGSEA. DNA of the CDR3: TGCAGCGTTGATGGCTCCCCCGGGATGAACACTGAAGCTTTCTTT. This encodes CSVDGSPGMNTEAFF. The full variable domain, completed using reference TRBV29-1 and TRBJ1-1, is SAVISQKPSRDICQRGTSLTIQCQVDSQVTMMFWYRQQPGQSLTLIATANQGSEATYESGFVIDKFPISRPNLTFSTLTVSNMSPEDSSIYLCSVDGSPGMNTEAFFGQGTRLTVV.

This chain joins TRBV9 and TRBJ1-3; D is unclear. Per germline, CDR1 SGDLS and CDR2 YYNGEE. The germline V and J ends were trimmed by 4 bases and 0 bases, with 14 bases remaining between them. This CDR3 spans 16 amino acids. The CDR3 nucleotides read TGTGCCAGCAGCCCAGACGGGTACGGCTCTGGAAACACCATATATTTT. As protein: CASSPDGYGSGNTIYF.

The rearrangement joins TRBV5-1 to TRBJ2-5; 8 bases are a match to TRBD2. V was pared by 6 bases and J by 4 bases, with 11 bases of the junction left unmatched. Germline V CDR1 and CDR2: SGHRS, YFSETQ. CDR3 length: 15 residues. In nucleotides, the CDR3 is TGCGCCAGCACCCACGGGACTAGTGGGGCAGAGACCCAGTACTTC. This encodes CASTHGTSGAETQYF.

This rearrangement joins TRBV6-5 to TRBJ1-2; D is ambiguous. Per the germline V gene, CDR1 is MNHEY and CDR2 is SVGAGI. Trimming stripped 2 bases from V and 8 bases from J, with 12 bases between. The CDR3 runs 13 residues. The CDR3 region has the DNA TGTGCCAGCAGTTACGACTCCCAACGGGGCTACACCTTC. Translation: CASSYDSQRGYTF.

This chain connects TRBV7-2 to TRBJ1-3, with D perhaps matching TRBD1 (5 bases). With 5 bases removed from V and 4 bases from J, the gap between germline ends came to 18 bases. From germline, CDR1 is SGHTA and CDR2 FQGNSA. The length of the CDR3 is 16 residues. DNA of the CDR3: TGTGCCAGCAGCCCGCAAGGAGGGGCTTTCGGAAACACCATATATTTT. The encoded protein is CASSPQGGAFGNTIYF.

The V call is TRBV29-1, the J call TRBJ2-7; D remains ambiguous. Trimming removed 3 bases from V and 2 bases from J, with 11 bases in between. This CDR3 is built from 13 residues. Germline CDR1 reads SQVTM; CDR2 reads ANQGSEA. The CDR3 bases are TGCAGCGTTGAGGGCCCCTCCCCCTACGAGCAGTACTTC. Translated, it gives CSVEGPSPYEQYF.

The gene calls are TRBV27 and TRBJ2-1, with 10 positions matching TRBD2. Germline CDR1 is MNHEY and CDR2 is SMNVEV (reference sequence). The CDR3 totals 15 residues. V shed 5 bases, J shed 7 bases, and the junction held 8 bases outside the gene matches. The CDR3 is CASSPSPGLANEQFF. CDR3 bases: TGTGCCAGCAGTCCAAGTCCGGGACTAGCGAATGAGCAGTTCTTC.

This chain connects TRBV28 to TRBJ2-7, with D unresolved. Germline values: CDR1 MDHEN, CDR2 SYDVKM. The length of the CDR3 is 12 residues. Trimming removed 6 bases at V and 3 bases at J, with 9 bases between. CDR3 region: CASSPARYEQYF. The CDR3 bases are TGTGCCAGCAGCCCCGCTCGCTACGAGCAGTACTTC.

The rearrangement joins TRBV2 to TRBJ1-2, with D perhaps matching TRBD1 (5 bases). CDR1 and CDR2 (germline): SNHLY, FYNNEI. V dropped 9 bases and J dropped 4 bases, with 15 bases sitting between them. The CDR3 consists of 13 residues. The CDR3 DNA sequence: TGTGCCAGGAGCCCAGGACACCTCTATGGCTACACCTTC. Protein product: CARSPGHLYGYTF.

The rearrangement joins TRBV28 to TRBJ1-1; D is uncertain. V dropped 6 bases and J dropped 10 bases, with 18 bases sitting between them. The V gene's germline CDR1 is MDHEN and CDR2 SYDVKM. CDR3 length: 13 residues. This CDR3 is CASSQSTGLGAFF. CDR3 sequence (DNA): TGTGCCAGCAGCCAATCCACCGGCCTGGGAGCTTTCTTT.

This clone has only a few counts. This rearrangement joins TRBV4-3 to TRBJ2-7; TRBD1 agrees at 8 bases. This CDR3 is built from 14 residues. Germline CDR1 and CDR2: LGHNA and YSLEER. Germline trimming cut 6 bases from V and 7 bases from J; bases unmatched to any gene: 11. CDR3 in amino acids: CASRRGDRSGEQYF. In nucleotides, the CDR3 is TGCGCCAGCAGGAGGGGGGACAGGAGTGGTGAGCAGTACTTC.

This chain uses TRBV9 with TRBJ2-7; D may correspond to TRBD1 or TRBD2 (6 bases each). Per the germline V gene, CDR1 is SGDLS and CDR2 is YYNGEE. The CDR3 spans 14 residues. The V gene lost 0 bases and the J gene lost 4 bases, with 11 bases spanning the gap. In DNA form, the CDR3 reads TGTGCCAGCAGCGTAGAGGGGGGTTTTTACGAGCAGTACTTC. This sequence encodes CASSVEGGFYEQYF.

This clone came up a few times. The chain links TRBV27 to TRBJ1-5; no reliable D call. The germline CDR1 and CDR2 sequences are MNHEY and SMNVEV (reference sequence). The CDR3 spans 14 residues. V shed 5 bases and J shed 0 bases, with 8 bases lying between them. The CDR3 sequence is CASSPRYSNQPQHF. The CDR3 DNA reads as TGTGCCAGCAGTCCACGGTATAGCAATCAGCCCCAGCATTTT.

The chain links TRBV21-1 to TRBJ2-1; the tabulated D call, TRBD2, remains unverified against the DNA. TRBV21-1 represents a pseudogene. The CDR3 loop spans 18 amino acids. Here the CDR3 reads CASSSPGLAGGLGNEQFF. The CDR3 coding sequence is TGTGCCAGCAGCAGTCCGGGACTAGCGGGAGGGCTGGGCAATGAGCAGTTCTTC.

V is TRBV18 and J is TRBJ2-7; a possible D gene is TRBD1 (6 bases). Trimming took 3 bases from V and 2 from J, leaving 14 bases between them. CDR1 is KGHSH, CDR2 LQKENI, per germline. The CDR3 has 15 amino acids. The CDR3 protein is CASSPARGGTYEQYF. DNA of the CDR3: TGTGCCAGCTCACCCGCACGAGGGGGAACCTACGAGCAGTACTTC. The full variable domain, in which reference TRBV18 and TRBJ2-7 provide the parts outside the CDR3, is NAGVMQNPRHLVRRRGQEARLRCSPMKGHSHVYWYRQLPEEGLKFMVYLQKENIIDESGMPKERFSAEFPKEGPSILRIQQVVRGDSAAYFCASSPARGGTYEQYFGPGTRLTVT.

This chain joins TRBV11-3 and TRBJ1-1; TRBD1 matches 7 bases. Trimming removed 5 bases from V and 8 bases from J; junction bases left unmatched: 8. Germline values: CDR1 SGHNT, CDR2 YENEEA. This CDR3 has 13 residues. In DNA, the CDR3 is TGTGCCAGCAGCCTAGGGCCGGACAGGGAAGCTTTCTTT. Translation: CASSLGPDREAFF.

The CDR3 protein is CASSHGWAVSKNSPLHF. The CDR3 DNA sequence: TGCGCCAGCAGCCACGGCTGGGCGGTATCGAAGAATTCACCCCTCCACTTT. This chain joins TRBV4-1 and TRBJ1-6; D gene unclear. Germline CDR1 MGHRA, CDR2 YSYEKL. CDR3 size: 17 residues. Trimming removed 3 bases at V and 7 bases at J, with 19 bases between.

CDR3 residues: CASAGVGAHSGNTIYF. The DNA for the CDR3 is TGTGCCTCCGCGGGGGTGGGGGCCCACTCTGGAAACACCATATATTTT. The chain couples TRBV30 to TRBJ1-3; perhaps TRBD1 as D (6 bases). With 7 bases removed from V and 0 bases from J, the gap between germline ends came to 19 bases. This CDR3 is 16 amino acids long. Germline CDR1 reads GTSNPN; CDR2 reads SVGIG (reference sequence). The full variable domain, its missing parts supplied by reference TRBV30 and TRBJ1-3, is SQTIHQWPATLVQPVGSPLSLECTVEGTSNPNLYWYRQAAGRGLQLLFYSVGIGQISSEVPQNLSASRPQDRQFILSSKKLLLSDSGFYLCASAGVGAHSGNTIYFGEGSWLTVV.

The chain joins TRBV2 to TRBJ1-1; D possibly corresponds to TRBD1 (5 bases). V was clipped by 8 bases and J by 1 base, with 11 bases between them. The CDR3 spans 13 residues. Germline assignment: CDR1 SNHLY and CDR2 FYNNEI. CDR3 protein: CASGRGENTEAFF. The CDR3 coding sequence is TGTGCCAGCGGGAGGGGTGAGAACACTGAAGCTTTCTTT.

This rearrangement joins TRBV2 to TRBJ2-5; D is tentatively TRBD1 or TRBD2 (6 bases each). V lost 6 bases and J lost 0, with 17 bases in between. CDR3 length: 16 residues. Looked up from germline, CDR1 is SNHLY and CDR2 is FYNNEI. DNA for the CDR3: TGTGCCAGCAGCCCGGAGGGGGGCCCATACCAAGAGACCCAGTACTTC. It codes for CASSPEGGPYQETQYF. Looking up the rest from reference TRBV2 and TRBJ2-5 gives the full variable domain: EPEVTQTPSHQVTQMGQEVILRCVPISNHLYFYWYRQILGQKVEFLVSFYNNEISEKSEIFDDQFSVERPDGSNFTLKIRSTKLEDSAMYFCASSPEGGPYQETQYFGPGTRLLVL.

The chain uses TRBV5-1 and TRBJ1-2, with a possible D match to TRBD1 (5 bases). Trimming stripped 7 bases from V and 2 bases from J, with 18 bases between. This CDR3 has 15 residues. Germline-derived CDR1 and CDR2 are SGHRS and YFSETQ. The CDR3 region has the DNA TGCGCCAGCTCTAGGACGTGGGGGACCAACTATGGCTACACCTTC. Its protein is CASSRTWGTNYGYTF.

V gene TRBV2 combines with J gene TRBJ2-2; 8 nucleotides agree with TRBD1. V was clipped by 6 bases and J by 0 bases; unmatched bases: 6. CDR3 length: 16 residues. The germline V gene encodes CDR1 SNHLY and CDR2 FYNNEI. The CDR3 bases are TGTGCCAGCAGCGGACAGGGCAGCGCGAACACCGGGGAGCTGTTTTTT. It translates to CASSGQGSANTGELFF.

This clone was recorded once. The chain is built from TRBV4-3 and TRBJ2-7, with TRBD2 matching over 13 bases. The CDR3 is 16 residues long. Trimming took 1 base from V and 4 from J; bases not matched to a gene: 4. Germline CDR1 reads LGHNA; CDR2 reads YSLEER. The CDR3 loop reads CASSQGTSGSVYEQYF. In nucleotides, the CDR3 is TGCGCCAGCAGCCAAGGGACTAGCGGGAGTGTATACGAGCAGTACTTC.

This clone has only one observation. The V and J genes are TRBV18 and TRBJ2-2; TRBD1 is a possible D gene (6 bases). Trimming shortened V by 3 bases and J by 2 bases, and 16 bases separated the two germline ends. This CDR3 is 17 amino acids long. Germline V gives CDR1 KGHSH, CDR2 LQKENI. CDR3 DNA sequence: TGTGCCAGCTCACCCATGGGCCAGGGGCCCAACACCGGGGAGCTGTTTTTT. Protein: CASSPMGQGPNTGELFF.

The CDR3 loop reads CASSQETPVLYGYTF. As DNA, the CDR3 is TGTGCCAGCAGCCAAGAAACCCCGGTCCTTTATGGCTACACCTTC. The chain joins TRBV4-2 to TRBJ1-2; no reliable D call. Trimming removed 0 bases at V and 5 bases at J, with 13 bases between. CDR3 length: 15 residues. Germline V gene sequence: CDR1 LGHNA, CDR2 YNFKEQ.

The chain joins TRBV6-5 to TRBJ1-1; D remains unclear. The CDR3 totals 15 residues. V was trimmed by 5 bases and J by 0 bases, leaving 13 bases between them. From germline, CDR1 is MNHEY and CDR2 SVGAGI. The CDR3 nucleotides are TGTGCCAGCAGTCGGGCCATTATCATGAACACTGAAGCTTTCTTT. As protein: CASSRAIIMNTEAFF.

The chain employs TRBV27 and TRBJ1-1; D is unclear. Trimming left V 2 bases short and J 1 base short, with 17 bases between. The CDR3 is 17 amino acids. Germline assignment: CDR1 MNHEY and CDR2 SMNVEV (reference sequence). The CDR3 nucleotides read TGTGCCAGCAGTTTAAGGGTCGTCGCTTCTGGGAACACTGAAGCTTTCTTT. As protein: CASSLRVVASGNTEAFF.

This clone was recorded many times. The rearrangement uses TRBV28 and TRBJ2-1; the D gene is possibly TRBD1 (6 bases). V lost 6 bases, J lost 0 bases, and 12 bases lay in between. Per the germline V gene, CDR1 is MDHEN and CDR2 is SYDVKM. The CDR3 sequence is 15 residues long. The CDR3 nucleotides read TGTGCCAGCAGCCCCCAGGGGTTCTCCTACAATGAGCAGTTCTTC. Translation gives CASSPQGFSYNEQFF.